This T cell receptor (beta chain) was sequenced in a study of T cell repertoires in cytomegalovirus infection. This clonotype came up a few times. Its antigen is as yet unknown. TCRdb redid the calling of the reads with MiXCR, one entry per CDR3 protein. The table has 100,000 to 150,000 distinct CDR3 sequences, roughly 32% seen once; the top ten hold roughly 53%. The receptor was isolated from a human donor in good health (CMV status not recorded). Some clones in this sample may be carry-over from other donors' samples. Specimen: CD8+ T cells from cultured PBMCs, collected from culture after CMV antigen stimulation.

This chain's CDR3 is CASSLGRQGALDEQFF. Here the CDR3 DNA reads TGTGCCAGCAGCTTAGGTCGACAGGGGGCATTGGATGAGCAGTTCTTC. The chain uses TRBV7-9 and TRBJ2-1; 10 positions agree with TRBD1. The V and J ends lost 1 base and 8 bases, in that order; junction bases with no gene match: 8. This CDR3 has 16 amino acids. CDR1 and CDR2 (germline): SEHNR, FQNEAQ (reference sequence).